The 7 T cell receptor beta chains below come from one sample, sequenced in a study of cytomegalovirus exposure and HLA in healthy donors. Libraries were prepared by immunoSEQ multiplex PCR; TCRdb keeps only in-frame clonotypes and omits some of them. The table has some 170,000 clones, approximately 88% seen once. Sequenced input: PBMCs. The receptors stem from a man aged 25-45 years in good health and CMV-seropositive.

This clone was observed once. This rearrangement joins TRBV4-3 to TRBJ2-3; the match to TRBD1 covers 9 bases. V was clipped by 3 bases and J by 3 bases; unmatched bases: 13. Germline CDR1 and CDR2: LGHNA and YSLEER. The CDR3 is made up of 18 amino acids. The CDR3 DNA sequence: TGCGCCAGCAGCCACTCCCCCCGGGACAGGGTAAGGACAGATACGCAGTATTTT. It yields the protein CASSHSPRDRVRTDTQYF.

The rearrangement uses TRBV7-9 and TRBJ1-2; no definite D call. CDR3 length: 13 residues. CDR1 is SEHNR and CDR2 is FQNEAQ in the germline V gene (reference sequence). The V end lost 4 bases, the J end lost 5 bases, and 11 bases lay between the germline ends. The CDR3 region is CASSWVEEYGYTF. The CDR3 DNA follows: TGTGCCAGCAGCTGGGTGGAGGAGTATGGCTACACCTTC.

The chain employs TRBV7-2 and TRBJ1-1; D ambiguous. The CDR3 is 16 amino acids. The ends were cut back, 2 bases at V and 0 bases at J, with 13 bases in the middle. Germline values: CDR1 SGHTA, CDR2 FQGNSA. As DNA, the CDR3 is TGTGCCAGCAGCTTAAGATTTGGAGGTGTGAACACTGAAGCTTTCTTT. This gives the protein CASSLRFGGVNTEAFF.

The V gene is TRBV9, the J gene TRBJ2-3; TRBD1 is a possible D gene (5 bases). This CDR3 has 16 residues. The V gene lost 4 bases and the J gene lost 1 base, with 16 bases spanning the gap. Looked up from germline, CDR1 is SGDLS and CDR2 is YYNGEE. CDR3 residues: CASSPLGRTGTDTQYF. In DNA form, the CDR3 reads TGTGCCAGCAGCCCCCTGGGGCGGACGGGCACAGATACGCAGTATTTT.

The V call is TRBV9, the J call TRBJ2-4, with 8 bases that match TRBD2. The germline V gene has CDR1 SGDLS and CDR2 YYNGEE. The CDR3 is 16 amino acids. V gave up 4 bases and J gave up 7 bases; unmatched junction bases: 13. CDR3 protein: CASSPSSGSGGNIQYF. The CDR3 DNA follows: TGTGCCAGCAGCCCTTCAAGCGGGAGTGGGGGGAACATTCAGTACTTC.

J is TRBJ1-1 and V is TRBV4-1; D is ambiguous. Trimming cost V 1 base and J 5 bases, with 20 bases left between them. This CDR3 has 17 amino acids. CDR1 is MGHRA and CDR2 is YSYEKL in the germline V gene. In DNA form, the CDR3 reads TGCGCCAGCAGCCAAGTCGACTTTTCGGGAAATGGAACTGAAGCTTTCTTT. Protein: CASSQVDFSGNGTEAFF.

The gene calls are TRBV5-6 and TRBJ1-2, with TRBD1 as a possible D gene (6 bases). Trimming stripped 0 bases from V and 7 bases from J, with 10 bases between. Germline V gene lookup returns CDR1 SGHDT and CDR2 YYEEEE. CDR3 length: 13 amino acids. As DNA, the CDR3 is TGTGCCAGCAGCTTGGACAGGGACCCTGGCTACACCTTC. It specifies CASSLDRDPGYTF.